These 15 T cell receptor beta chains were sequenced from one sample in a study of shared clonotypes between healthy human individuals (dated by TCRdb to the early 2020s). Libraries were constructed by the immunoSEQ multiplex PCR assay. As stored in TCRdb, this immuneACCESS dataset retains in-frame rearrangements with V and J assigned. A fraction of the clones does not appear; measured against another copy, unresolved V genes explain less than half of the discrepancy, and the remainder lacks a known reason. The sample table lists approximately 620,000 clones, more than 95% of them with a count of one. 0.057% of the sample comes from the top ten. What was sequenced was naive CD4+ T cells sorted from blood. In light of the paper, this sample's cell subset or site label describes: CD45RA+ positively selected. The receptors come from a woman in her 30s in good health.

This chain joins TRBV13 and TRBJ2-1; D is possibly TRBD1 (5 bases). Trimming pared 3 bases from V and 8 bases from J, leaving 14 bases between. The CDR3 contains 14 residues. Germline V gives CDR1 PRHDT, CDR2 FYEKMQ (reference sequence). The CDR3 DNA sequence: TGTGCCAGCAGCTTTGACTGGGGCTTTGATGAGCAGTTCTTC. Translation gives CASSFDWGFDEQFF.

In its sample, this clone was seen once. The rearrangement uses TRBV5-4 and TRBJ2-3, with unresolved D. The CDR3 runs 14 residues. Germline V gene data show CDR1 as SGHNT and CDR2 as YYREEE (reference sequence). V was shortened by 1 base and J by 4 bases, with 10 bases between the two germline ends. The CDR3 DNA reads TGTGCCAGCAGCTTGCTCCCTGGCGCAGATACGCAGTATTTT. Its translation: CASSLLPGADTQYF.

The chain carries TRBV5-1 and TRBJ2-5; D not certain. Judging by the DNA end, TRBJ2-7 fits better; the J call may be wrong. Germline CDR1 and CDR2: SGHRS and YFSETQ. The CDR3 is made up of 17 amino acids. This chain's CDR3 is CASSLNGDPRSSYEQYF. The CDR3 coding sequence is TGCGCCAGCAGCTTGAATGGAGACCCTCGGAGCTCCTACGAGCAGTACTTC.

V and J are TRBV19 and TRBJ2-7; D not resolved. Germline values: CDR1 LNHDA, CDR2 SQIVND (reference sequence). V was shortened by 2 bases and J by 1 base, with 12 bases between the two germline ends. The CDR3 loop spans 15 amino acids. CDR3 protein: CASSISRSPSYEQYF. In nucleotides, the CDR3 is TGTGCCAGTAGTATAAGCAGGTCCCCTTCCTACGAGCAGTACTTC.

The chain employs TRBV19 and TRBJ2-5, with a possible D match to TRBD1 (6 bases). Trimming left V 0 bases short and J 4 bases short, with 6 bases between. CDR1 and CDR2 (germline): LNHDA, SQIVND (reference sequence). The CDR3 covers 13 residues. This chain's CDR3 is CASSIEGGETQYF. CDR3 coding DNA: TGTGCCAGTAGTATAGAAGGGGGAGAGACCCAGTACTTC.

For the CDR3, the DNA is TGTGCCGGTAGAACCCCTTTGAACACTGAAGCTTTCTTT. As protein: CAGRTPLNTEAFF. The V gene is TRBV28, the J gene TRBJ1-1; D ambiguous. V was clipped by 11 bases and J by 0 bases, with 13 bases between them. In germline, CDR1 is MDHEN, CDR2 SYDVKM. The CDR3 length is 13 residues.

This clone came up once. The rearrangement uses TRBV7-6 and TRBJ2-3; 10 bases agree with TRBD2. The germline CDR1 and CDR2 sequences are SGHVS and FNYEAQ. CDR3 length equals 15 residues. The trim removed 5 bases at V and 3 bases at J, leaving 5 bases unmatched. CDR3 sequence reads: CASSEWTSGTDTQYF. In DNA form, the CDR3 reads TGTGCCAGCAGCGAGTGGACTAGCGGAACAGATACGCAGTATTTT.

This clone was detected only once. The chain has TRBV6-5 and TRBJ2-5; TRBD2 matches 8 bases. Trimming cost V 5 bases and J 2 bases; bases outside gene matches: 4. Germline CDR1 is MNHEY and CDR2 is SVGAGI. The CDR3 length is 14 residues. The CDR3 region has the DNA TGTGCCAGCAGTATAGCGGGACCGCAAGAGACCCAGTACTTC. Protein: CASSIAGPQETQYF.

CDR3 residues: CASLAASVGQGDEQYF. As DNA, the CDR3 is TGTGCCAGCTTGGCGGCTTCCGTGGGGCAAGGGGACGAGCAGTACTTC. The chain employs TRBV2 and TRBJ2-5, with D perhaps TRBD1 (5 bases). The end of the DNA is better explained by TRBJ2-7, so the J call may be wrong. Germline CDR1 reads SNHLY; CDR2 reads FYNNEI. This CDR3 is 16 amino acids long.

The chain links TRBV5-1 to TRBJ2-1, with 10 bases fitting TRBD2. The CDR3 length is 15 residues. Germline-derived CDR1 and CDR2 are SGHRS and YFSETQ. V shed 3 bases, J shed 4 bases, and the junction held 4 bases outside the gene matches. CDR3 coding DNA: TGCGCCAGCAGCTCCGGGACTAGCGCGTACAATGAGCAGTTCTTC. Translating it yields CASSSGTSAYNEQFF.

Points on this clone: A read error may account for a junction end that differs from germline. This chain uses TRBV6-1 with TRBJ2-7, with D tentatively TRBD1 (6 bases). Germline V lookup: CDR1 MNHNS, CDR2 SASEGT. The CDR3 runs to 14 residues. The DNA of the CDR3 is TGTGCCAGCAATGAAGGGGGATCGACCTACGAGCAGTACTTC. Translated, it gives CASNEGGSTYEQYF.

This clone was observed a single time. The V gene is TRBV27, the J gene TRBJ2-5; 9 nucleotides line up with TRBD1. Matching the DNA end better, TRBJ2-7 makes the J call doubtful. CDR1 is MNHEY and CDR2 is SMNVEV in the germline V gene (reference sequence). The CDR3 is made up of 13 amino acids. The CDR3 reads CASNRGQGGEQYF. As DNA, the CDR3 is TGTGCCAGCAATCGGGGACAGGGTGGCGAGCAGTACTTC.

The chain's CDR3 is CASSDRSTVEQYF. In nucleotides, the CDR3 is TGTGCCAGCAGTGATCGATCGACGGTAGAGCAGTACTTC. The chain couples TRBV25-1 to TRBJ2-7; D not resolved. Germline CDR1 MGHDK, CDR2 SYGVNS. Trimming took 3 bases from V and 7 from J, leaving 13 bases between them. The length of the CDR3 is 13 residues.

The chain joins TRBV4-1 to TRBJ2-7; D is unclear. The CDR3 extends over 15 amino acids. Germline CDR1 reads MGHRA; CDR2 reads YSYEKL. The V and J ends lost 6 bases and 2 bases respectively, with 17 bases between them. The CDR3 DNA follows: TGCGCCAGCAGACGGAGCTCAGGCGAAACCTACGAGCAGTACTTC. Protein product: CASRRSSGETYEQYF.

The rearrangement links TRBV5-1 to TRBJ1-3, with D unclear. The CDR3 loop spans 15 amino acids. Germline CDR1 reads SGHRS; CDR2 reads YFSETQ. V dropped 1 base and J dropped 0 bases, with 8 bases sitting between them. Here the CDR3 DNA reads TGCGCCAGCAGCTTGTCCACCTCCTCTGGAAACACCATATATTTT. Amino acids: CASSLSTSSGNTIYF.